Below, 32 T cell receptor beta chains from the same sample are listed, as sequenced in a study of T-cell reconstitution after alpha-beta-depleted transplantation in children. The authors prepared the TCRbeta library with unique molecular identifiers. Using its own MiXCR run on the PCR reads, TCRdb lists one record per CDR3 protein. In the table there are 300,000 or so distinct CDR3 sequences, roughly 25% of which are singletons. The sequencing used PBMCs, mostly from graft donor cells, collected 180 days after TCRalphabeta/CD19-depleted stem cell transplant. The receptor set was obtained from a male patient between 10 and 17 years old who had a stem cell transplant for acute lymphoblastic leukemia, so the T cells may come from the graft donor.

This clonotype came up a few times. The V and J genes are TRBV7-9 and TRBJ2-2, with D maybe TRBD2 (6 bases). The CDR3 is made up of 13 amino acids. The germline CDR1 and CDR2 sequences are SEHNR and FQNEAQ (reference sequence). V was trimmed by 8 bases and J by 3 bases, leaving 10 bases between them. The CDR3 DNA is TGTGCCAGCCATTGGGGGGACACCGGGGAGCTGTTTTTT. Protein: CASHWGDTGELFF. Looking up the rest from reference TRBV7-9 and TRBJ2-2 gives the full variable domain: DTGVSQNPRHKITKRGQNVTFRCDPISEHNRLYWYRQTLGQGPEFLTYFQNEAQLEKSRLLSDRFSAERPKGSFSTLEIQRTEQGDSAMYLCASHWGDTGELFFGEGSRLTVL.

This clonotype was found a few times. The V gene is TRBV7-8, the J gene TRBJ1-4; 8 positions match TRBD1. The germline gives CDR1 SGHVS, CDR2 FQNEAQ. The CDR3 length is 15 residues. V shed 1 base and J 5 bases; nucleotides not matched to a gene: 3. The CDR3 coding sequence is TGTGCCAGCAGCTTAGGGGCAGGGGGCAATGAAAAACTGTTTTTT. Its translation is CASSLGAGGNEKLFF.

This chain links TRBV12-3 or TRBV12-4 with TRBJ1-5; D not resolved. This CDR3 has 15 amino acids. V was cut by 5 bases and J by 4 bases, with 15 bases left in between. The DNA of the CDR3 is TGTGCCAGCAGTATCGGCGGTGTGATTAATCAGCCCCAGCATTTT. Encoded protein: CASSIGGVINQPQHF.

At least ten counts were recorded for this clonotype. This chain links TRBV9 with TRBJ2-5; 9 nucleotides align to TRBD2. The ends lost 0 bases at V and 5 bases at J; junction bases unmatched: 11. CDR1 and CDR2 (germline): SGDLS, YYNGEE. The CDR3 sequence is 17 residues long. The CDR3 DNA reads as TGTGCCAGCAGCGTAGTCCCCAGCGGGAGGTCGGGGGAGACCCAGTACTTC. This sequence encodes CASSVVPSGRSGETQYF.

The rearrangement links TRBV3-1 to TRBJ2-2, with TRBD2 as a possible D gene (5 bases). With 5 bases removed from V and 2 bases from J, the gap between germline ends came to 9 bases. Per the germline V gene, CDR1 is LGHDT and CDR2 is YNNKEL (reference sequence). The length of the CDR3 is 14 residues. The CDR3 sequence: CASSERSNTGELFF. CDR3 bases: TGTGCCAGCAGCGAGCGGTCTAACACCGGGGAGCTGTTTTTT.

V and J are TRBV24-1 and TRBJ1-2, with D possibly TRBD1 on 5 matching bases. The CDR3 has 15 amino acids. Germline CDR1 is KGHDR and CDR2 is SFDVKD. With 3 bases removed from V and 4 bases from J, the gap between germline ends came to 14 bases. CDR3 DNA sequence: TGTGCCACCAGTGATCCCTCGGGACGGGCCTATGGCTACACCTTC. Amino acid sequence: CATSDPSGRAYGYTF.

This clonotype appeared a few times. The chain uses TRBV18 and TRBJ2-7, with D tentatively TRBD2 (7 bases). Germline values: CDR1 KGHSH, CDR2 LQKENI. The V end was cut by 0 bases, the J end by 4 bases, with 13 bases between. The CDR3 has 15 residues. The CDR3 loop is CASSPPHREGYEQYF. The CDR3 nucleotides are TGTGCCAGCTCACCACCACACAGGGAGGGATACGAGCAGTACTTC.

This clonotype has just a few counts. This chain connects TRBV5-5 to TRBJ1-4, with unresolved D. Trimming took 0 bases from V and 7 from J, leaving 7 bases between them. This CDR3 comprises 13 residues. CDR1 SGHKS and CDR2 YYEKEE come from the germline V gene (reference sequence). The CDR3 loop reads CASSLVQSEKLFF. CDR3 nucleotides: TGTGCCAGCAGCTTGGTCCAAAGTGAAAAACTGTTTTTT.

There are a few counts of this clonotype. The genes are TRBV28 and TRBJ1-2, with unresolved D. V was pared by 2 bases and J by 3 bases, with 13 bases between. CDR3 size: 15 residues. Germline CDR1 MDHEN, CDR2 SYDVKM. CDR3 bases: TGTGCCAGCAGTTTACTGTCCACTCAGGACTATGGCTACACCTTC. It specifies CASSLLSTQDYGYTF.

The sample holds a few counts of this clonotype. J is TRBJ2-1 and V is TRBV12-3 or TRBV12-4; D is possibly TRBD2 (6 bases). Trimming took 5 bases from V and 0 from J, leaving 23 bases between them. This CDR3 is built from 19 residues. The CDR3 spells CASSRISARGAGSYNEQFF. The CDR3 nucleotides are TGTGCCAGCAGTCGTATTAGCGCCCGGGGAGCGGGCTCCTACAATGAGCAGTTCTTC.

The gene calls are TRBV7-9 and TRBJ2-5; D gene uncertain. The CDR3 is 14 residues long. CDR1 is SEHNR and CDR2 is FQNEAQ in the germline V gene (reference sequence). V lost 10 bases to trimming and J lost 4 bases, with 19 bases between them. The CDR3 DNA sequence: TGTGCCACCACGATAGGCAATTCGGGAGAGACCCAGTACTTC. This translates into CATTIGNSGETQYF. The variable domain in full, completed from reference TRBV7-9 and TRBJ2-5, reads DTGVSQNPRHKITKRGQNVTFRCDPISEHNRLYWYRQTLGQGPEFLTYFQNEAQLEKSRLLSDRFSAERPKGSFSTLEIQRTEQGDSAMYLCATTIGNSGETQYFGPGTRLLVL.

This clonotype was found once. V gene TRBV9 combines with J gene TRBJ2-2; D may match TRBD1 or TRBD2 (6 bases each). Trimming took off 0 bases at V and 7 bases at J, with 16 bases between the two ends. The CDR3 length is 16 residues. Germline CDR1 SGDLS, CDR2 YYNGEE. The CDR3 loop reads CASSVGAVGGFGELFF. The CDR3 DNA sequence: TGTGCCAGCAGCGTAGGAGCGGTGGGGGGCTTCGGGGAGCTGTTTTTT.

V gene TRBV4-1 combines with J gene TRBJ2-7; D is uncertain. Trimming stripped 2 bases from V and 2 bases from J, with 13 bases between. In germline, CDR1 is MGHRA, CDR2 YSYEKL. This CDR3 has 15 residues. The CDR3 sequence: CASSQCAGQPYEQYF. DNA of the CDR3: TGCGCCAGCAGCCAATGCGCAGGCCAACCCTACGAGCAGTACTTC.

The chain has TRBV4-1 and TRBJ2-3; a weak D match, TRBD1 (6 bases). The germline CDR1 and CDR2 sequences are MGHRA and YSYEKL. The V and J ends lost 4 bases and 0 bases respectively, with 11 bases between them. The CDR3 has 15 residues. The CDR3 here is CASSRGTTSTDTQYF. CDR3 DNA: TGCGCCAGCAGCCGAGGGACAACTAGCACAGATACGCAGTATTTT.

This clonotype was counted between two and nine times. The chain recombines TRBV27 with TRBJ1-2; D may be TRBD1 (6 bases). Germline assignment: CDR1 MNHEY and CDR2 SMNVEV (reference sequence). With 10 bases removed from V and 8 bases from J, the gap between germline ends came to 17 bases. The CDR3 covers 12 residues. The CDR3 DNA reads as TGTGCCATCAGAGGGGGGGCAAAGGGCTACACCTTC. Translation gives CAIRGGAKGYTF.

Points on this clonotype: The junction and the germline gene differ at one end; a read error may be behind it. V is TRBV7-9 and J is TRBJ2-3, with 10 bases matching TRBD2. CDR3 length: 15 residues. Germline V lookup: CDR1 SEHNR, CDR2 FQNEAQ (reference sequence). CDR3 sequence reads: CASSYLAGVTHTQYF. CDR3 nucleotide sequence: TGTGCCAGCAGCTATCTAGCGGGAGTTACACATACACAGTATTTT.

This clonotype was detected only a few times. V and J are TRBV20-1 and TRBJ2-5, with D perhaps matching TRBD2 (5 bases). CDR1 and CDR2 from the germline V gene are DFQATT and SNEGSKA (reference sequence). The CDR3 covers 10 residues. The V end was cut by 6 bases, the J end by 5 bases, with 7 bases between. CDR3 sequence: CSAIAETQYF. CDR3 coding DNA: TGCAGTGCAATAGCGGAGACCCAGTACTTC.

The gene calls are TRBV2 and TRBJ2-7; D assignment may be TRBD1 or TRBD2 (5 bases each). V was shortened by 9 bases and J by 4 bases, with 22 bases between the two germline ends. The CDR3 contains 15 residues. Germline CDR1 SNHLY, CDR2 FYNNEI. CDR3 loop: CASSSMGTSMYEQYF. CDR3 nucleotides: TGTGCCAGTTCCTCAATGGGGACCAGCATGTACGAGCAGTACTTC. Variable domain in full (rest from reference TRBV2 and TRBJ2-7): EPEVTQTPSHQVTQMGQEVILRCVPISNHLYFYWYRQILGQKVEFLVSFYNNEISEKSEIFDDQFSVERPDGSNFTLKIRSTKLEDSAMYFCASSSMGTSMYEQYFGPGTRLTVT.

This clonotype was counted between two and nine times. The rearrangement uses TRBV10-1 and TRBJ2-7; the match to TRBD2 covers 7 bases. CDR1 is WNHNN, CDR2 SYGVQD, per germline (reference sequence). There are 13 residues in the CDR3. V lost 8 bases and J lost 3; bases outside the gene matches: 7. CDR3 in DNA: TGCGCCAGCCGGGCGGGAGAGGGCTACGAGCAGTACTTC. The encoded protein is CASRAGEGYEQYF.

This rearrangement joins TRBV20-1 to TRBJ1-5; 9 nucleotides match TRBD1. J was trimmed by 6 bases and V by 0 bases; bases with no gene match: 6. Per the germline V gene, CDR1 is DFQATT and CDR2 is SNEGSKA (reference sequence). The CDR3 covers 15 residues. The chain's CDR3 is CSARDQGQGSQPQHF. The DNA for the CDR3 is TGCAGTGCTAGAGATCAGGGACAGGGAAGTCAGCCCCAGCATTTT.

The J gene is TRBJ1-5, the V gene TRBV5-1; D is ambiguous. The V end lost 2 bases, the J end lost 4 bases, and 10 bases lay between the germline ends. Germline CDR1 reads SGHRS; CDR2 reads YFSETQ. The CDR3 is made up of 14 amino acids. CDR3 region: CASSFEPANQPQHF. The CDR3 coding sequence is TGCGCCAGCAGCTTTGAACCCGCAAATCAGCCCCAGCATTTT.

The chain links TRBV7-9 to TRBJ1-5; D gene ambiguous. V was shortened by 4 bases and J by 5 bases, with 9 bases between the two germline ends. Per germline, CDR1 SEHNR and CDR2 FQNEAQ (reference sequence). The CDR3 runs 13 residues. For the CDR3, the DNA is TGTGCCAGCAGCTCCTCCCCATATCAGCCCCAGCATTTT. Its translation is CASSSSPYQPQHF.

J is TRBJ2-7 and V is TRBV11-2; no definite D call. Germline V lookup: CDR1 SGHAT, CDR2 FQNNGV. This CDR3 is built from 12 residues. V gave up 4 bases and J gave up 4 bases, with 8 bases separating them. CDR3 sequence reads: CASSSTRYEQYF. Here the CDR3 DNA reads TGTGCCAGCAGCTCAACTCGATACGAGCAGTACTTC.

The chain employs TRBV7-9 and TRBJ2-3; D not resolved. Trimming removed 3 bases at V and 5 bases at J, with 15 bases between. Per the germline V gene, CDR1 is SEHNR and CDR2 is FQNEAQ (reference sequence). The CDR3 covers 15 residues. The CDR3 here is CASSLRLGDRDTQYF. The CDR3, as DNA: TGTGCCAGCAGCTTGCGTCTGGGTGATAGAGATACGCAGTATTTT.

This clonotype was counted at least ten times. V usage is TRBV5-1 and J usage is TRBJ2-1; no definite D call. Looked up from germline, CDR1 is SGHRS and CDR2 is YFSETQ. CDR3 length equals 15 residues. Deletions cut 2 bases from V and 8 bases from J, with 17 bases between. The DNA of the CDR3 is TGCGCCAGCAGCTTTAAAGGAGAATGGGTCTATGAGCAGTTCTTC. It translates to CASSFKGEWVYEQFF.

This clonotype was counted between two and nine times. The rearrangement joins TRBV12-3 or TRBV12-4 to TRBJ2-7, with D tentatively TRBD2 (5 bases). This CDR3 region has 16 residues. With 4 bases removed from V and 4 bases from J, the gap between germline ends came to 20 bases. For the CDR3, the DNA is TGTGCCAGCAGTTCCCGACTACCACCTTGGGATTACGAGCAGTACTTC. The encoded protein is CASSSRLPPWDYEQYF.

The CDR3 nucleotides are TGCGCCAGCAGTTCCCCCGGGACAGAGAAAAACATTCAGTACTTC. The encoded protein is CASSSPGTEKNIQYF. The chain couples TRBV5-1 to TRBJ2-4, with TRBD1 matching over 7 bases. The CDR3 runs to 15 residues. Germline CDR1 SGHRS, CDR2 YFSETQ. The J segment lost 4 bases and the V segment lost 5 bases, leaving 9 bases of the junction unmatched. Full variable domain (remainder filled in from reference TRBV5-1 and TRBJ2-4): KAGVTQTPRYLIKTRGQQVTLSCSPISGHRSVSWYQQTPGQGLQFLFEYFSETQRNKGNFPGRFSGRQFSNSRSEMNVSTLELGDSALYLCASSSPGTEKNIQYFGAGTRLSVL.

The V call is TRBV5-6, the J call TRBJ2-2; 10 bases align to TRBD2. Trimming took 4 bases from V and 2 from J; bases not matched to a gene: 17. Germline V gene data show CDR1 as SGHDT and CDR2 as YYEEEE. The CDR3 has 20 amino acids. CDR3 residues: CASSHFRYVGLAVNTGELFF. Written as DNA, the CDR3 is TGTGCCAGCAGCCACTTCCGATACGTTGGACTAGCGGTTAACACCGGGGAGCTGTTTTTT.

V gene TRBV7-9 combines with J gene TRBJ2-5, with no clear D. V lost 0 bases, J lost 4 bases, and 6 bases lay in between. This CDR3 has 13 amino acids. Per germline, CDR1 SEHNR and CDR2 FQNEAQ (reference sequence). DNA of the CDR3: TGTGCCAGCAGCTTAGCGGGAATAGAGACCCAGTACTTC. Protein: CASSLAGIETQYF.

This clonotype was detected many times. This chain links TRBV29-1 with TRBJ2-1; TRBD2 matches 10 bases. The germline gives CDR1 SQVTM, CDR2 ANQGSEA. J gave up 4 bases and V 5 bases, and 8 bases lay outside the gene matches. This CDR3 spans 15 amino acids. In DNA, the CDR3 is TGCAGCGTTCCTCTAGCGGGAGACCCTTACAATGAGCAGTTCTTC. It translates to CSVPLAGDPYNEQFF.

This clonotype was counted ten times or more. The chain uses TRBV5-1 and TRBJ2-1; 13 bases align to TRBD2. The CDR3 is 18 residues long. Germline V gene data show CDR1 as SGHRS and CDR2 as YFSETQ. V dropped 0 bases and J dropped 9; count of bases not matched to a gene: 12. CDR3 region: CASSLAPRLAGGVTEQFF. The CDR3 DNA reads TGCGCCAGCAGCTTGGCCCCAAGACTAGCGGGAGGAGTTACTGAGCAGTTCTTC.

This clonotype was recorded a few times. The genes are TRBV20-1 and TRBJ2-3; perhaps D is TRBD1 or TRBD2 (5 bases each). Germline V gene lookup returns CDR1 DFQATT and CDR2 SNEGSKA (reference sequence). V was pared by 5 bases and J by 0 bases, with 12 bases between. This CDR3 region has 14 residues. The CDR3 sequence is CSAPLWDSTDTQYF. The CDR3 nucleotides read TGCAGTGCTCCATTGTGGGACAGCACAGATACGCAGTATTTT.